Listed below are T cell receptor beta chains from one sample, sequenced in a study of blood T cells in healthy people across ages. TCRdb redid the calling of the 5' RACE reads with MiXCR, one entry per CDR3 protein. The repertoire has around 1,100,000 distinct CDR3 sequences, approximately 38% of them found once; the top ten carry about an eighth. The sequenced sample consisted of blood. The receptors derive from a man aged 18 to 30 in good health. Each CDR3 is given with its conserved first and last residue. The D gene is left open where the match is weak. Some rows have no size entry. The others give once, few or many, or a class for an expanded clone.

j_gene	abundance	v_gene	d_gene	CDR3nt	CDR3aa
TRBJ1-1	NA	TRBV4-2	TRBD1	TGTGCCAGCAGCCACGATGGGACAGGGGGCGCGGAGATCCAAGCTTTCTTT	CASSHDGTGGAEIQAFF
TRBJ2-5	many	TRBV12-3/TRBV12-4	NA	TGTGCCAGCAGTTTTGGGAACCAAGAGACCCAGTACTTC	CASSFGNQETQYF
TRBJ2-7	few	TRBV3-1	NA	TGTGCCAGCAGCCAAGTCCAGACCTACGAGCAGTACTTC	CASSQVQTYEQYF
TRBJ1-5	few	TRBV12-3/TRBV12-4	NA	TGTGCCAGCAGTCTTTCAAAAACTGCTAGCAATCAGCCCCAGCATTTT	CASSLSKTASNQPQHF
TRBJ2-1	NA	TRBV10-3	TRBD2	TGTGCCATCAGGAAGGGACTAGCGGACTACAATGAGCAGTTCTTC	CAIRKGLADYNEQFF
TRBJ2-7	NA	TRBV9	NA	TGTGCCAGCAGCGTCTCCGGGACCATATACAATGAGCAGTACTTC	CASSVSGTIYNEQYF
TRBJ1-2	few	TRBV7-9	TRBD1	TGTGCCAGCAGCTTGGACAGGGGGAGGGGAAACTATGGCTACACCTTC	CASSLDRGRGNYGYTF
TRBJ1-6	few	TRBV20-1	NA	TGCAGTGCTAGAGCACGGTTTCTGGATTCCCCCCTCCACTTT	CSARARFLDSPLHF
TRBJ2-3	many	TRBV28	NA	TGTGCCAGCAGTATCCCAGGGACTCCGTCTACGCAGTATTTT	CASSIPGTPSTQYF
TRBJ2-3	few	TRBV13	TRBD2	TGTGCCAGCAGCCAAGAGGCTAGCGGGGGGGACACAGATACGCAGTATTTT	CASSQEASGGDTDTQYF
TRBJ2-1	few	TRBV21-1	NA	TGTGCCAGCAGCAAAAAGCCACACAATGAGCAGTTCTTC	CASSKKPHNEQFF
TRBJ1-1	NA	TRBV7-2	NA	TGTGCCAGCAGCTTTTTGACAGGAGGGGGGAGTGAAGCTTTCTTT	CASSFLTGGGSEAFF
TRBJ2-2	NA	TRBV20-1	TRBD2	TGCAGTGCTAGGATAGGCGGGAGAGGCACCGGGGAGCTGTTTTTT	CSARIGGRGTGELFF
TRBJ1-1	few	TRBV7-3	NA	TGTGCCAGCAGCGGGGGTGTGGGGTCGTTCACTGAAGCTTTCTTT	CASSGGVGSFTEAFF
TRBJ1-2	NA	TRBV27	TRBD1	TGTGCCAGCAGTTATCGGACAGGGCGAGGCTACACCTTC	CASSYRTGRGYTF
TRBJ1-2	once	TRBV7-2	NA	TGTGCCAGCAGCTCCAGTCAGGGGTGTGGCTACACCTTC	CASSSSQGCGYTF
TRBJ2-1	few	TRBV6-5	NA	TGTGCCACCAGGGGAACAGGAGTCTGGGATGCCAATGAGCAGTTCTTC	CATRGTGVWDANEQFF
TRBJ1-6	NA	TRBV6-2/TRBV6-3	NA	TGTGCCAGCAGGGGCACAGGGAACTCCTATAATTCACCCCTCCACTTT	CASRGTGNSYNSPLHF